In its sample, the clone carrying this T cell receptor beta chain was seen many times. The data stem from a study of glioma-infiltrating T cells. TCR alpha and beta CDR3 regions were amplified from RNA using iRepertoire nested multiplex PCR. TCRdb itself ran the multiplex PCR reads through MiXCR, one entry per CDR3 protein. This table has around 350,000 distinct CDR3 sequences, roughly two fifths appearing once. The CDR3 extends over 17 amino acids. CDR1 is DFQATT and CDR2 is SNEGSKA in the germline V gene (reference sequence). V was clipped by 5 bases and J by 2 bases, with 22 bases between them. The rearrangement uses TRBV20-1 and TRBJ1-5; no firm D call. The sequence was collected from a human donor with low-grade glioma or glioblastoma, undergoing nonglioma brain surgery, or in good health (not recorded which). The sequenced sample consisted of glioma tissue, nonneoplastic brain tissue, or PBMCs (not recorded which). The CDR3 nucleotides read TGCAGTGCTGCCCCCCCTTCCGGTCTGCAGGGCAATCAGCCCCAGCATTTT. The encoded protein is CSAAPPSGLQGNQPQHF.